A selection of T cell receptor beta chains follows, all from one sample in a study of cytomegalovirus exposure and HLA in healthy donors. Using immunoSEQ multiplex PCR, the repertoire was profiled, and TCRdb retains in-frame clones only, with some absent. The top ten hold approximately 0.36% of the sample, which has almost 200,000 clones, roughly three quarters seen once. Sequencing was carried out using PBMCs. These receptors came from a male donor in good health and CMV-seropositive. Each CDR3 is given with its conserved first and last residue. The D gene is left open where the match is weak. Expanded clones are given a class, and other clones once, few, many or no size at all.

TRBV9	TRBD2	TRBJ2-3	NA	15	TGTGCCAGCAGCGTATCGCCGGGACTAATGAATACGCAGTATTTT	CASSVSPGLMNTQYF
TRBV6-5	NA	TRBJ2-5	NA	12	TGTGCCAGCAGGAAGCCTCAAGAGACCCAGTACTTC	CASRKPQETQYF
TRBV7-8	TRBD1	TRBJ2-7	NA	16	TGTGCCAGCAGCCGCGAAGTAGCGGACAGGGGTAACGAGCAGTACTTC	CASSREVADRGNEQYF
TRBV2	NA	TRBJ1-1	NA	13	TGTGCCAGCAGGGACAGTGTCAACACTGAAGCTTTCTTT	CASRDSVNTEAFF
TRBV7-2	TRBD2	TRBJ2-5	NA	16	TGTGCCAGCAGCTTCCAAGGACTAGCGGGGAGAGAGACCCAGTACTTC	CASSFQGLAGRETQYF
TRBV7-9	TRBD2	TRBJ2-7	NA	13	TGTGCCAGCAGGTCTAGCGGGCCCTACGAGCAGTACTTC	CASRSSGPYEQYF
TRBV7-9	NA	TRBJ2-7	NA	17	TGTGCCAGCAGCCATGCAGGGCTTATCAGGGGGGCAGACGAGCAGTACTTC	CASSHAGLIRGADEQYF
TRBV15	NA	TRBJ1-1	NA	17	TGTGCCACCAGCAGAGATCCCCCCGGGGGGTGGAGAACTGAAGCTTTCTTT	CATSRDPPGGWRTEAFF
TRBV6-5	TRBD1	TRBJ1-3	few	15	TGTGCCAGCGGACAGGCCGTGTTAGGTGGAAACACCATATATTTT	CASGQAVLGGNTIYF
TRBV10-3	TRBD1	TRBJ1-5	few	13	TGTGCCATCAGCACAGGGGGTGGACAGCCCCAGCATTTT	CAISTGGGQPQHF
TRBV19	TRBD1	TRBJ1-5	NA	15	TGTGCCAGTAGGAACGACAGGGGACAAAATCAGCCCCAGCATTTT	CASRNDRGQNQPQHF
TRBV19	TRBD1	TRBJ1-5	NA	17	TGTGCCAGTAGTATAGCCTGGGACAGGGGGGGTCCCCAGCCCCAGCATTTT	CASSIAWDRGGPQPQHF
TRBV28	NA	TRBJ1-1	NA	12	TGTGCCAGCAGTGAGATGAACACTGAAGCTTTCTTT	CASSEMNTEAFF
TRBV7-9	NA	TRBJ1-5	NA	14	TGTTCCAGCAGCTTAAACAGTAGCAATCAGCCCCAGCATTTT	CSSSLNSSNQPQHF
TRBV7-2	TRBD2	TRBJ2-2	NA	15	TGTGCCAGCAGCCAGGGACTAGCGGGGGTCGGGGAGCTGTTTTTT	CASSQGLAGVGELFF
TRBV9	TRBD1	TRBJ2-7	NA	14	TGTGCCAGCAGCGTAGGGACAGGGATTTACGAGCAGTACTTC	CASSVGTGIYEQYF
TRBV2	TRBD1	TRBJ1-3	NA	13	TGTGCCGGCAACAGGGGGTCTGGAAACACCATATATTTT	CAGNRGSGNTIYF
TRBV5-6	NA	TRBJ1-4	NA	17	TGTGCCAGCAGCGGCGGGGGGAAACCTACAACTAATGAAAAACTGTTTTTT	CASSGGGKPTTNEKLFF
TRBV10-3	NA	TRBJ2-1	few	11	TGTGCCATCAGTGACCCGAGTGAGCAGTTCTTC	CAISDPSEQFF
TRBV5-1	NA	TRBJ1-4	NA	16	TGCGCCAGCAGCGTCAATTCAGGTTCAACTAATGAAAAACTGTTTTTT	CASSVNSGSTNEKLFF
TRBV2	TRBD1	TRBJ2-5	NA	14	TGTGCCAGCAGTGCGCACAGGGGTCAAGAGACCCAGTACTTC	CASSAHRGQETQYF
TRBV5-1	TRBD2	TRBJ2-1	NA	16	TGCGCCAGCAGCTTAGGCCTAGCGGGAACCTACAATGAGCAGTTCTTC	CASSLGLAGTYNEQFF
TRBV27	NA	TRBJ2-7	NA	14	TGTGCCAGCAGTTTAACTACGGCTGCCTACGAGCAGTACTTC	CASSLTTAAYEQYF
TRBV7-8	NA	TRBJ2-3	few	14	TGTGCCAGCAGCGCCACGACAGTTACTGATACGCAGTATTTT	CASSATTVTDTQYF
TRBV7-9	NA	TRBJ1-4	NA	17	TGTGCCAGCAGCTTAGCTGTCAGGGGAGAAGGGGGTGAAAAACTGTTTTTT	CASSLAVRGEGGEKLFF
TRBV7-2	NA	TRBJ1-4	NA	15	TGTGCCAGCAGCCTCGGACAGACCCCGAATGAAAAACTGTTTTTT	CASSLGQTPNEKLFF
TRBV21-1	NA	TRBJ2-7	NA	15	TGTGCCAGCAGCAAAGGGGACAGGGGGACCTACGAGCAGTACTTC	CASSKGDRGTYEQYF
TRBV7-2	TRBD1	TRBJ1-4	NA	12	TGTGCCAGCAGCCTGTTTGGGGGACAGCCCTTTTTT	CASSLFGGQPFF